These 8 T cell receptor beta chains were sequenced from one sample in a study of blood T cells in healthy people across ages. A second roughly 6 to 12 cycle PCR used barcoded and J-beta primers. TCRdb redid the calling of the 5' RACE reads with MiXCR, one entry per CDR3 protein. The sample has about 1,500,000 distinct CDR3 sequences, roughly 27% seen once. Specimen: blood. These receptors were collected from a woman aged 25-40 years in good health.

This clonotype showed up just a few times. The chain couples TRBV3-1 to TRBJ2-5; D perhaps matches TRBD2 (6 bases). The germline CDR1 and CDR2 sequences are LGHDT and YNNKEL (reference sequence). The V gene lost 0 bases and the J gene lost 5 bases, with 28 bases spanning the gap. The CDR3 contains 20 residues. CDR3 DNA sequence: TGTGCCAGCAGCCAAGAGAGCATGGGTGGGAAGACTAGTCATCGGGAGACCCAGTACTTC. Protein: CASSQESMGGKTSHRETQYF.

This clonotype occurred many times. The rearrangement joins TRBV5-1 to TRBJ2-6, with D possibly TRBD2 on 5 matching bases. This CDR3 is 15 amino acids long. Germline CDR1 reads SGHRS; CDR2 reads YFSETQ. V lost 0 bases, J lost 9 bases, and 13 bases lay in between. CDR3 sequence: CASSLGSGRDNVLTF. As DNA, the CDR3 is TGCGCCAGCAGCTTGGGGTCTGGACGGGACAACGTCCTGACTTTC.

This clonotype was counted at least ten times. The V and J genes are TRBV20-1 and TRBJ2-3; D remains unclear. This CDR3 has 11 residues. The germline V gene encodes CDR1 DFQATT and CDR2 SNEGSKA (reference sequence). V was cut by 3 bases and J by 6 bases, with 7 bases left in between. DNA for the CDR3: TGCAGTGCTAGTAGGTTGGATACGCAGTATTTT. Protein product: CSASRLDTQYF.

This clonotype appeared a few times. The chain is built from TRBV7-2 and TRBJ2-3; TRBD1 is a possible D gene (8 bases). CDR1 and CDR2 from the germline V gene are SGHTA and FQGNSA. The CDR3 contains 15 residues. V lost 5 bases, J lost 4 bases, and 16 bases lay in between. The CDR3 spells CASSLRTGRADTQYF. The CDR3 region has the DNA TGTGCCAGCAGCCTGCGGACAGGGAGGGCAGATACGCAGTATTTT.

This clonotype was recorded many times. This rearrangement joins TRBV12-3 or TRBV12-4 to TRBJ1-4, with D hard to call. This CDR3 spans 14 amino acids. Trimming took 5 bases from V and 6 from J, leaving 13 bases between them. The CDR3 region has the DNA TGTGCCAGCAGTAAATCCGGCGTCTATGAAAAACTGTTTTTT. Its translation: CASSKSGVYEKLFF.

The chain uses TRBV7-2 and TRBJ1-1; D gene unclear. The V gene's germline CDR1 is SGHTA and CDR2 FQGNSA. The CDR3 extends over 17 amino acids. Trimming shortened V by 4 bases and J by 6 bases, and 24 bases separated the two germline ends. The CDR3 loop reads CASSSPRGGLTYAEAFF. The CDR3 DNA reads as TGTGCCAGCAGCTCACCCCGGGGTGGTCTGACGTACGCTGAAGCTTTCTTT. Looking up the rest from reference TRBV7-2 and TRBJ1-1 gives the full variable domain: GAGVSQSPSNKVTEKGKDVELRCDPISGHTALYWYRQSLGQGLEFLIYFQGNSAPDKSGLPSDRFSAERTGGSVSTLTIQRTQQEDSAVYLCASSSPRGGLTYAEAFFGQGTRLTVV.

This clonotype was seen once. The chain couples TRBV20-1 to TRBJ1-2, with unresolved D. The V gene's germline CDR1 is DFQATT and CDR2 SNEGSKA (reference sequence). The V gene lost 6 bases and the J gene lost 3 bases, with 14 bases spanning the gap. This CDR3 has 13 residues. In DNA, the CDR3 is TGCAGTGCCAGTGAAGTTGAGGACTATGGCTACACCTTC. This gives the protein CSASEVEDYGYTF.

This clonotype was observed once. The chain uses TRBV3-1 and TRBJ1-5; no definite D call. CDR3 length: 15 residues. Trimming shortened V by 4 bases and J by 3 bases, and 13 bases separated the two germline ends. Germline assignment: CDR1 LGHDT and CDR2 YNNKEL (reference sequence). CDR3 in DNA: TGTGCCAGCAGCCTCTCTCCCGGGTACAATCAGCCCCAGCATTTT. The encoded protein is CASSLSPGYNQPQHF.